What follows describes a single TCR beta chain. The donors, all healthy, were Caucasians living in Russia, aged 6 to 90. These data belong to a study of blood T cells in healthy people across ages. Germline CDR1 SGHTA, CDR2 FQGNSA. The CDR3 is made up of 13 amino acids. The V gene lost 1 base and the J gene lost 5 bases, with 7 bases spanning the gap. Primers used in a second PCR of about 7 to 12 cycles were a sample-barcoded 5' primer and a J-beta primer mix. One entry per CDR3 protein results from TCRdb running MiXCR on the 5' RACE reads. The repertoire holds 1,300,000 or so distinct CDR3 sequences, with approximately 59% as singletons.

V is TRBV7-2 and J is TRBJ2-3; perhaps TRBD1 as D (6 bases). Material for sequencing was blood. The receptor's source is a man in his late teens or twenties in good health. DNA for the CDR3: TGTGCCAGCAGCTTAGAGGGGGAAGATACGCAGTATTTT. This sequence encodes CASSLEGEDTQYF. The whole variable domain, remainder taken from reference TRBV7-2 and TRBJ2-3, is GAGVSQSPSNKVTEKGKDVELRCDPISGHTALYWYRQSLGQGLEFLIYFQGNSAPDKSGLPSDRFSAERTGGSVSTLTIQRTQQEDSAVYLCASSLEGEDTQYFGPGTRLTVL.